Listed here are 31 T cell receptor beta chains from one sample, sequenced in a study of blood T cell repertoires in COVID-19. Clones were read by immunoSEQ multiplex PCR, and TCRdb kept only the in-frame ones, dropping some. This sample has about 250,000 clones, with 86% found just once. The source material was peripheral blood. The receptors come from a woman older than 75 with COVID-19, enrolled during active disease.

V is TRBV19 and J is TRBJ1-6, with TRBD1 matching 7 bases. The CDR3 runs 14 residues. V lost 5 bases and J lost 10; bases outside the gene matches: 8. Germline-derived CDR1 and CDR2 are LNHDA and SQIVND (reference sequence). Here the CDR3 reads CASSSRQGRSPLHF. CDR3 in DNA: TGTGCCAGTAGTTCACGACAGGGAAGGTCACCCCTCCACTTT.

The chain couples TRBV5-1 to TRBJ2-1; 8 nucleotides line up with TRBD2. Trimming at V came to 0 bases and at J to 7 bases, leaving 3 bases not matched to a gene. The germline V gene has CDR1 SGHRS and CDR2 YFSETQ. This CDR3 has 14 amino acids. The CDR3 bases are TGCGCCAGCAGCTTGGAAGCGGGGGAAAATGAGCAGTTCTTC. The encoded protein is CASSLEAGENEQFF.

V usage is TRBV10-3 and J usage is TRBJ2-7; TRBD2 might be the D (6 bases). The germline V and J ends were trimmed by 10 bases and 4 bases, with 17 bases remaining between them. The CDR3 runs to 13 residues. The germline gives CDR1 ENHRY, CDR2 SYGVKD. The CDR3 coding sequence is TGTGCCACCACGGAGGGGCAAGGGTACGAGCAGTACTTC. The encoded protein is CATTEGQGYEQYF.

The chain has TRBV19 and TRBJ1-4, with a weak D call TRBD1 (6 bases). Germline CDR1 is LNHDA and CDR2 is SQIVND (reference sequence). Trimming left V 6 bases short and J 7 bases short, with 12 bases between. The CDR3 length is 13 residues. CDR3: CASSQGLIEKLFF. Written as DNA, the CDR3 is TGTGCCAGTAGCCAGGGGCTTATTGAAAAACTGTTTTTT.

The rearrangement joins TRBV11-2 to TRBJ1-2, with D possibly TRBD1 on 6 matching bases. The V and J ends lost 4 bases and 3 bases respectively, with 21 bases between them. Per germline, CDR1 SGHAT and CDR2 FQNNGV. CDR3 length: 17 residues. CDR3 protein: CASSSPPRDTIYYGYTF. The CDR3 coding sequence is TGTGCCAGCAGCTCTCCGCCCCGGGACACCATATACTATGGCTACACCTTC.

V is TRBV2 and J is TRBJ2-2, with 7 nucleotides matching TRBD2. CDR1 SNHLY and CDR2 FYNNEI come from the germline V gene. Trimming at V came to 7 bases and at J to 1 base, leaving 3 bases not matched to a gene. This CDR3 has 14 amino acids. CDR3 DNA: TGTGCCAGCAATTTAGCGGGGAACACCGGGGAGCTGTTTTTT. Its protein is CASNLAGNTGELFF.

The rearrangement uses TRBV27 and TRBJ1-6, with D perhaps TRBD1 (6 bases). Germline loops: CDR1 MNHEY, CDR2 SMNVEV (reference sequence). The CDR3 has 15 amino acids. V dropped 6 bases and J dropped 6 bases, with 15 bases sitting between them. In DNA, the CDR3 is TGTGCCAGCAGGGAACAGGGCACCCTTAATTCACCCCTCCACTTT. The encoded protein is CASREQGTLNSPLHF.

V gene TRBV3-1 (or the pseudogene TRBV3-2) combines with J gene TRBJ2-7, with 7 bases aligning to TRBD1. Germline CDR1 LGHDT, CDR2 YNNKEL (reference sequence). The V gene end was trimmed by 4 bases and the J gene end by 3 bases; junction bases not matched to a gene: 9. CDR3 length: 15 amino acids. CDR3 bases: TGTGCCAGCAGCCCCCCCGGGACAGTCAGCTACGAGCAGTACTTC. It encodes CASSPPGTVSYEQYF.

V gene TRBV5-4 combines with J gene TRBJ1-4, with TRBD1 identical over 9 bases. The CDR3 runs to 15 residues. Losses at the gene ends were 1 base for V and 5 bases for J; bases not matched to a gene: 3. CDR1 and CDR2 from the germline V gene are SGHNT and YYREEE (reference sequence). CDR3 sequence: CASSLRTGENEKLFF. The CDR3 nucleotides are TGTGCCAGCAGCTTGCGGACAGGGGAAAATGAAAAACTGTTTTTT.

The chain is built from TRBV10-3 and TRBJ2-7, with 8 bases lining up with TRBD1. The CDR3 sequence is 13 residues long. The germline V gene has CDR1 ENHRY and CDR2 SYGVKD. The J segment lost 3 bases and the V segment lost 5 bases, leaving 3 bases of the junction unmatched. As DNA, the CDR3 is TGTGCCATCAGTCCGGGACAGGTCTACGAGCAGTACGTC. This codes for CAISPGQVYEQYV.

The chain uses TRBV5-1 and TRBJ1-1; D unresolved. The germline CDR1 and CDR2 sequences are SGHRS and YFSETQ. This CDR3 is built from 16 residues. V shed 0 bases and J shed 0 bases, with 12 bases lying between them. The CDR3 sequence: CASSLEGGVVNTEAFF. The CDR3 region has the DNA TGCGCCAGCAGCTTGGAAGGAGGCGTTGTGAACACTGAAGCTTTCTTT.

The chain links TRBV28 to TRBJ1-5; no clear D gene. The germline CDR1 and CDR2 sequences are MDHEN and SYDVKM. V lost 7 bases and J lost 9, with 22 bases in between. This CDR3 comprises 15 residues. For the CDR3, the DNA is TGTGCCAGCAAAAATCCAGTGGCAGCGTTTGGGCCCCAGCATTTT. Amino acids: CASKNPVAAFGPQHF. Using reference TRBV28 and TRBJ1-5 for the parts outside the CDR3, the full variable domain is DVKVTQSSRYLVKRTGEKVFLECVQDMDHENMFWYRQDPGLGLRLIYFSYDVKMKEKGDIPEGYSVSREKKERFSLILESASTNQTSMYLCASKNPVAAFGPQHFGDGTRLSIL.

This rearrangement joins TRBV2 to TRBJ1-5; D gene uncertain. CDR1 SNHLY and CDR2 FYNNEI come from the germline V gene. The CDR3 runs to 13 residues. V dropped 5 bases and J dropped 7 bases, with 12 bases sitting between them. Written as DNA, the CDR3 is TGTGCCAGCAGTCGCTTCGGAGACCAGCCCCAGCATTTT. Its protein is CASSRFGDQPQHF.

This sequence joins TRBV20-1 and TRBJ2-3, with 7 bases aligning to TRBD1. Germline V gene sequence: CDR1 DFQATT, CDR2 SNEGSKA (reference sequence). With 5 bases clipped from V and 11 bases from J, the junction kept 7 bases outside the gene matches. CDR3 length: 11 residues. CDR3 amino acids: CSASPGQMQYF. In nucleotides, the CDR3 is TGCAGTGCTTCCCCGGGACAGATGCAGTATTTT.

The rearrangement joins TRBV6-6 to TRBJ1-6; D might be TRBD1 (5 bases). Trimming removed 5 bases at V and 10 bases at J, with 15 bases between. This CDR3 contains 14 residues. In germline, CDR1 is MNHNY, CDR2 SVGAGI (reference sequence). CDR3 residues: CASSVATVWSPLHF. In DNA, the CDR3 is TGTGCCAGCAGTGTGGCGACAGTGTGGTCACCCCTCCACTTT.

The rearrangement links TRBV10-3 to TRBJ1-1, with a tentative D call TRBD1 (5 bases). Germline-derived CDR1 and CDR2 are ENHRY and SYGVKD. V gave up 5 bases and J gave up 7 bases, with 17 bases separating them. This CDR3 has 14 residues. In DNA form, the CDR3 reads TGTGCCATCAGTTCGGACGGATTCCAGGGTGAAGCTTTCTTT. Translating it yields CAISSDGFQGEAFF.

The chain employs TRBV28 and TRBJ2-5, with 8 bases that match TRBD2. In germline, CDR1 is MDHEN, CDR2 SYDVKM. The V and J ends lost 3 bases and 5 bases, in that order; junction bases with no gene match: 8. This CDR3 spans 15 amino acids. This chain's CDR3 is CASSFIRASGETQYF. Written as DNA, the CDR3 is TGTGCCAGCAGTTTTATCCGAGCTAGCGGGGAGACCCAGTACTTC.

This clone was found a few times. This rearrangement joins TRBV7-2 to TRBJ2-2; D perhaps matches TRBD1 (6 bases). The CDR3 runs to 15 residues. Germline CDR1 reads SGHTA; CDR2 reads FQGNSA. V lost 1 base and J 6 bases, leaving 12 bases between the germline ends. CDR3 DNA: TGTGCCAGCAGCTTAGGCAGGGGATTCGCCGGGGAGCTGTTTTTT. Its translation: CASSLGRGFAGELFF.

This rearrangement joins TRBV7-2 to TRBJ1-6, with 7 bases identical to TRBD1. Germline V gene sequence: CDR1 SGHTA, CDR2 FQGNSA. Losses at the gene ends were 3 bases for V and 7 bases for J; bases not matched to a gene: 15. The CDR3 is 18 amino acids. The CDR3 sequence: CASSFLGPGQNLNSPLHF. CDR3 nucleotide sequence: TGTGCCAGCAGCTTCTTGGGCCCGGGACAGAATTTAAATTCACCCCTCCACTTT.

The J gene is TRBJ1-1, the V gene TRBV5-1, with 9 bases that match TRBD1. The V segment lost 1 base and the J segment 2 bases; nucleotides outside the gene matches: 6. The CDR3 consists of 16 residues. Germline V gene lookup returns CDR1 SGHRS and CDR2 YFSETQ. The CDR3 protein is CASSLRTGDGNTEAFF. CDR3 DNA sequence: TGCGCCAGCAGCTTGAGGACAGGGGACGGTAACACTGAAGCTTTCTTT.

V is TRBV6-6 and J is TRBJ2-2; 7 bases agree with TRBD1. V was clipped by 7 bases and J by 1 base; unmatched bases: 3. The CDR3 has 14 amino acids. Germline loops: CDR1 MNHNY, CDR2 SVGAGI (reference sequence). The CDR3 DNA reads TGTGCCAGCACTCGGACAGGGAACACCGGGGAGCTGTTTTTT. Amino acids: CASTRTGNTGELFF.

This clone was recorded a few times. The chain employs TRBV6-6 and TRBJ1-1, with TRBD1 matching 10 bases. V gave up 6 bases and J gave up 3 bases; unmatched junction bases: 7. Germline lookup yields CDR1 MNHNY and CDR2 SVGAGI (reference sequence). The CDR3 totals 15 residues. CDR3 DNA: TGTGCCAGCAGGACAGGGGGCCCAAGGGACACTGAAGCTTTCTTT. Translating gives CASRTGGPRDTEAFF.

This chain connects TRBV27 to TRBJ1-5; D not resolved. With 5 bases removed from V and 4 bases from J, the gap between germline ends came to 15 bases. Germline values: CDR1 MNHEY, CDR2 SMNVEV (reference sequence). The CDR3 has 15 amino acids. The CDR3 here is CASSPWGDQNQPQHF. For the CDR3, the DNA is TGTGCCAGCAGTCCGTGGGGAGACCAAAATCAGCCCCAGCATTTT.

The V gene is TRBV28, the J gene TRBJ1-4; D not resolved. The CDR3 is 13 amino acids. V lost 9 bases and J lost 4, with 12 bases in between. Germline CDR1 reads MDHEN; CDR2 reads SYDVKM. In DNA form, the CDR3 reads TGTGCCAGTAGACGGAGGGATAATGAAAAACTGTTTTTT. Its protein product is CASRRRDNEKLFF.

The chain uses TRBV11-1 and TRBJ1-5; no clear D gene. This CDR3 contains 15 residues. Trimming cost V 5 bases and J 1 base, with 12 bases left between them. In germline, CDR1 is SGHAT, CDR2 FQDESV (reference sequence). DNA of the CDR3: TGTGCCAGCAGCCCTCGGGTTGTGAGCAATCAGCCCCAGCATTTT. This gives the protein CASSPRVVSNQPQHF. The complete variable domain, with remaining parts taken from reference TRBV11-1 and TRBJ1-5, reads EAEVAQSPRYKITEKSQAVAFWCDPISGHATLYWYRQILGQGPELLVQFQDESVVDDSQLPKDRFSAERLKGVDSTLKIQPAELGDSAMYLCASSPRVVSNQPQHFGDGTRLSIL.

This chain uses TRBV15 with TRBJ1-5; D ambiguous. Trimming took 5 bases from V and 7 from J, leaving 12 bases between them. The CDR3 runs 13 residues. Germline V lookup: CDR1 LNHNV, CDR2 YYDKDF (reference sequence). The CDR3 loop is CATSAEGGQPQHF. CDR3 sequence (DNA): TGTGCCACCAGCGCCGAGGGCGGACAGCCCCAGCATTTT.

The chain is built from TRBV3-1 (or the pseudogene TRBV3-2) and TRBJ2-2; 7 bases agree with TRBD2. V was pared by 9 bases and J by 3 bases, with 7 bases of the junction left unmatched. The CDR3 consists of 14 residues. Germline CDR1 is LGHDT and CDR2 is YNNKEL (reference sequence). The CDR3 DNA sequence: TGTGCCAGTGGGCTAGCGGCGGACACCGGGGAGCTGTTTTTT. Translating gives CASGLAADTGELFF.

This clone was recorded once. CDR3 residues: CASSYRGQARTGYTF. The CDR3 DNA reads as TGTGCCAGCAGTTACCGTGGGCAGGCCCGAACGGGCTACACCTTC. This chain uses TRBV6-2 or TRBV6-3 with TRBJ1-2; D is unclear. With 2 bases removed from V and 8 bases from J, the gap between germline ends came to 18 bases. Germline V gene sequence: CDR1 MNHEY, CDR2 SVGEGT. The CDR3 has 15 residues.

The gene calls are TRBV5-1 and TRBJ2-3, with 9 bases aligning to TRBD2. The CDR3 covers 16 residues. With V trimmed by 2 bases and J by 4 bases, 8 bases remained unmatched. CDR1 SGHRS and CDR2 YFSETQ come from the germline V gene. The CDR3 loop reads CASSFPGTSPPDTQYF. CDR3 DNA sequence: TGCGCCAGCAGCTTCCCGGGGACTAGCCCACCAGATACGCAGTATTTT.

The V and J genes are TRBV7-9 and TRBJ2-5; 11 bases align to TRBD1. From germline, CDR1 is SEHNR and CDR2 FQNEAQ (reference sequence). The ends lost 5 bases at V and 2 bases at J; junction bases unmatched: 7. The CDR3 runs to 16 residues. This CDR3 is CASSLFGDRGQETQYF. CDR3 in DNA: TGTGCCAGCAGCCTCTTTGGGGACAGGGGGCAAGAGACCCAGTACTTC.

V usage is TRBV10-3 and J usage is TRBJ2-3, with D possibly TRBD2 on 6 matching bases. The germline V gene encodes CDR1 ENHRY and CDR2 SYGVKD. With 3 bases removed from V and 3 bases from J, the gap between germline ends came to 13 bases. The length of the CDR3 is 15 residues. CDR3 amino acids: CAISDPTRGTDTQYF. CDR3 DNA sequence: TGTGCCATCAGTGACCCCACGCGGGGTACAGATACGCAGTATTTT.